This TCR beta chain stems from a study of T-cell reconstitution after alpha-beta-depleted transplantation in children. The study, taken as a whole, reports: T cells produced anew were the main source of T-cell counts and diversity one year after transplant. Two months or so post-transplant, alpha-beta T cells reportedly derived from several hundred expanded graft clones.

A few counts support this clonotype. Antigen unknown. Unique molecular identifiers were incorporated when the TCRbeta library was constructed. TCRdb reanalysed the PCR reads using MiXCR and keeps one entry per CDR3 protein. Here the sample spans more than 200,000 distinct CDR3 sequences, around 25% being singletons. Germline lookup yields CDR1 LNHNV and CDR2 YYDKDF (reference sequence). This CDR3 has 18 amino acids. Trimming at V came to 0 bases and at J to 0 bases, leaving 6 bases not matched to a gene. The source is a girl aged 2 to 10 with Fanconi anemia, due to receive a stem cell transplant. The chain couples TRBV15 to TRBJ2-2; 8 nucleotides match TRBD1. Material: PBMCs, obtained before TCRalphabeta/CD19-depleted stem cell transplant. The chain's CDR3 is CATSRDWTGYPNTGELFF. CDR3 DNA sequence: TGTGCCACCAGCAGAGATTGGACAGGGTACCCGAACACCGGGGAGCTGTTTTTT.